This T cell receptor beta chain was recorded in a study of metastatic and nonmetastatic thyroid tumors. Prior to thyroid surgery, none of the patients had received any treatment. The CDR3 spans 16 residues. Germline V gene sequence: CDR1 LNHNV, CDR2 YYDKDF (reference sequence). The V end lost 8 bases, the J end lost 0 bases, and 17 bases lay between the germline ends. Through MiXCR, TCRdb re-clonotyped the PCR reads. The sample lists more than 12,000 clones, 3.6% seen once, with roughly 29% in the top ten. Study-level findings and limits: The study reportedly found significantly higher TCR beta diversity in malignant thyroid tumors than benign nodules, in blood and tumor.

For this clone: No antigen is known for it.

Sample: tumor tissue. J is TRBJ1-5 and V is TRBV15; weak D call: TRBD1 (5 bases). The TCR was taken from a female donor with papillary thyroid cancer or a benign thyroid nodule (not recorded which). Some clones in this sample may be carry-over from other donors' samples. As DNA, the CDR3 is TGTGCCACCTTCGGGGGGACGGGGAATAGCAATCAGCCCCAGCATTTT. Translated, it gives CATFGGTGNSNQPQHF.